This T cell receptor (beta chain) was observed in a study of identical twins. Whole-study findings and limits: For cord blood, abundant beta clonotypes had fewer insertions, unlike memory repertoires, which showed none. Twin pairs had excess sharing that was weaker in beta out-of-frame sequences.

TCRdb passed the 5' RACE reads through MiXCR, listing each CDR3 protein once. The table shows roughly 700,000 distinct CDR3 sequences, with roughly 8% occurring only once. This clonotype has only a few counts. The antigen is unknown. This same sample was also part of a study on yellow fever vaccine responses in identical twins.

The TCR was taken from a young woman in good health. Sequenced sample: PBMCs.

CDR3 in DNA: TGTGCCAGCAGTTTATCGGCGGGAAAGCAGTTCTTC. This sequence encodes CASSLSAGKQFF. This chain uses TRBV27 with TRBJ2-1, with D perhaps TRBD2 (6 bases). The CDR3 runs to 12 residues. Trimming left V 0 bases short and J 11 bases short, with 8 bases between. Germline V gene sequence: CDR1 MNHEY, CDR2 SMNVEV (reference sequence).